Below are 27 T cell receptor beta chains sequenced from a single sample in a study of regulatory T cells in long-lasting Graves disease. HTBI primers from iRepertoire and Arm-PCR of CDR3 regions yielded the TCR beta libraries. TCRdb re-analysed the multiplex PCR reads in MiXCR, keeping a single row per CDR3 protein. The sample lists 400,000 to 450,000 distinct CDR3 sequences; under 15% were seen once. Time point here: newly diagnosed GD, antithyroid drugs for less than 3 months. Preparation of the TCR library used RNA extracted from PBMCs. These sequences were also reported in another study, on T cells in Graves' hyperthyroidism and ophthalmopathy.

The sample consisted of peripheral blood mononuclear cells (PBMCs), taken at new diagnosis, from a patient treated with antithyroid drugs. The receptors shown here come from a woman aged 25 to 39 with Graves disease.

The rearrangement uses TRBV27 and TRBJ1-2; the D gene is possibly TRBD1 (6 bases). The CDR3 length is 13 residues. V was shortened by 6 bases and J by 3 bases, with 11 bases between the two germline ends. Germline assignment: CDR1 MNHEY and CDR2 SMNVEV (reference sequence). This CDR3 is CASRTGPYYGYTF. The CDR3 nucleotides read TGTGCCAGCAGGACAGGTCCCTACTATGGCTACACCTTC.

This clonotype was recorded at least ten times. The chain carries TRBV2 and TRBJ2-5; 8 bases fit TRBD1. This CDR3 has 13 residues. V lost 6 bases and J lost 3; bases outside the gene matches: 3. Germline V lookup: CDR1 SNHLY, CDR2 FYNNEI. CDR3 sequence: CASREGQEETQYF. In DNA, the CDR3 is TGTGCCAGCAGGGAGGGACAGGAAGAGACCCAGTACTTC.

Remarks on this clonotype: A much more abundant neighbour one base away suggests this may be a read error. The J gene is TRBJ2-3, the V gene TRBV5-8; 7 bases map to TRBD1. The J segment lost 2 bases and the V segment lost 4 bases, leaving 4 bases of the junction unmatched. CDR1 is SGHTS and CDR2 is YDEGEE in the germline V gene. This CDR3 has 14 residues. In DNA, the CDR3 is TGTGCCAGCAGCGACGACAGGGACACAGATACGCAGTATTTT. Translating it yields CASSDDRDTDTQYF.

This clonotype was observed many times. The chain employs TRBV11-2 and TRBJ1-1, with TRBD1 as a possible D gene (6 bases). Trimming shortened V by 2 bases and J by 9 bases, and 16 bases separated the two germline ends. Germline lookup yields CDR1 SGHAT and CDR2 FQNNGV. The CDR3 is made up of 14 amino acids. The DNA for the CDR3 is TGTGCCAGCAGCTTACGGGCCGGGACAACTAAAGCTTTCTTT. This gives the protein CASSLRAGTTKAFF.

The sample holds many counts of this clonotype. The chain has TRBV20-1 and TRBJ1-1; tentative D call: TRBD1 (5 bases). Germline V lookup: CDR1 DFQATT, CDR2 SNEGSKA (reference sequence). V lost 6 bases to trimming and J lost 11 bases, with 16 bases between them. The length of the CDR3 is 11 residues. The DNA of the CDR3 is TGCAGTGCAGGGCAGGGTAAATTGGCTTTCTTT. It is translated as CSAGQGKLAFF.

This clonotype was observed at least ten times. The chain carries TRBV20-1 and TRBJ2-2; D perhaps matches TRBD2 (6 bases). The germline CDR1 and CDR2 sequences are DFQATT and SNEGSKA (reference sequence). The CDR3 spans 18 residues. V was shortened by 0 bases and J by 3 bases, with 20 bases between the two germline ends. CDR3 nucleotide sequence: TGCAGTGCTAGAGATCTCGTCCCCGAGCGGGCCCACACCGGGGAGCTGTTTTTT. Residues: CSARDLVPERAHTGELFF.

This chain joins TRBV2 and TRBJ2-7, with D maybe TRBD2 (6 bases). This CDR3 has 15 amino acids. Germline CDR1 is SNHLY and CDR2 is FYNNEI. Trimming shortened V by 3 bases and J by 2 bases, and 14 bases separated the two germline ends. The CDR3 is CASSEVGGAPYEQYF. For the CDR3, the DNA is TGTGCCAGCAGTGAGGTTGGAGGGGCGCCCTACGAGCAGTACTTC.

The genes are TRBV5-1 and TRBJ1-1, with TRBD1 matching over 7 bases. J gave up 3 bases and V 0 bases, and 5 bases lay outside the gene matches. The CDR3 is made up of 15 amino acids. Germline V gene lookup returns CDR1 SGHRS and CDR2 YFSETQ. CDR3 in amino acids: CASSLETGTHTEAFF. CDR3 in DNA: TGCGCCAGCAGCTTGGAGACAGGGACGCACACTGAAGCTTTCTTT.

In the case of this clonotype: A much more abundant neighbour one base away suggests this may be a read error. V and J are TRBV20-1 and TRBJ2-7; 16 bases align to TRBD2. Germline V gene sequence: CDR1 DFQATT, CDR2 SNEGSKA (reference sequence). The length of the CDR3 is 16 residues. J was trimmed by 7 bases and V by 4 bases; bases with no gene match: 10. This CDR3 is CSATTGLAGGPDEQYF. The CDR3 DNA follows: TGCAGTGCTACTACGGGACTAGCGGGAGGGCCCGATGAGCAGTACTTC.

This clonotype came up a few times. The DNA for the CDR3 is TGCGCCAGCAGCCCCCGGACTAGTACGAAAGAGACCCAGTACTTC. Translation: CASSPRTSTKETQYF. The chain joins TRBV5-1 to TRBJ2-5, with 7 positions matching TRBD2. The ends lost 4 bases at V and 3 bases at J; junction bases unmatched: 9. The CDR3 has 15 amino acids. Germline V gene data show CDR1 as SGHRS and CDR2 as YFSETQ.

The J gene is TRBJ2-7, the V gene TRBV4-2; TRBD2 might be the D (5 bases). This CDR3 is 14 amino acids long. V was cut by 0 bases and J by 6 bases, with 12 bases left in between. Germline V gene lookup returns CDR1 LGHNA and CDR2 YNFKEQ. The CDR3 protein is CASSQDPGEPEQYF. CDR3 sequence (DNA): TGTGCCAGCAGCCAAGACCCCGGGGAGCCCGAGCAGTACTTC.

The V gene is TRBV5-1, the J gene TRBJ2-7; D is unclear. CDR3 length equals 18 residues. V lost 3 bases and J lost 1, with 23 bases in between. The germline V gene encodes CDR1 SGHRS and CDR2 YFSETQ. The CDR3, as DNA: TGCGCCAGCAGCTCCGCTTCTCCCTCAGACATGACTTCCTACGAGCAGTACTTC. Encoded protein: CASSSASPSDMTSYEQYF.

The V call is TRBV24-1, the J call TRBJ2-2, with a weak D call TRBD2 (5 bases). The ends were cut back, 9 bases at V and 0 bases at J, with 10 bases in the middle. Germline loops: CDR1 KGHDR, CDR2 SFDVKD. There are 14 residues in the CDR3. CDR3 amino acids: CATRGRTNTGELFF. The CDR3 coding sequence is TGTGCCACCCGGGGTCGAACGAACACCGGGGAGCTGTTTTTT.

On this clonotype itself: A read error is possible here, since a much larger clone lies one base away. The gene calls are TRBV27 and TRBJ2-7; TRBD2 matches at 11 bases. Germline CDR1 is MNHEY and CDR2 is SMNVEV (reference sequence). CDR3 length equals 15 residues. The V segment lost 10 bases and the J segment 4 bases; nucleotides outside the gene matches: 12. The CDR3 nucleotides are TGTGCCAACCGAAAAAAGGGACTAGCGGTTTACGAGCAGTACTTC. Its translation is CANRKKGLAVYEQYF.

This clonotype was recorded many times. The chain employs TRBV6-1 and TRBJ1-1; D gene ambiguous. This CDR3 is built from 14 residues. The germline V and J ends were trimmed by 5 bases and 0 bases, with 10 bases remaining between them. Germline V gene sequence: CDR1 MNHNS, CDR2 SASEGT. The CDR3 nucleotides are TGTGCCAGCAGTCCCCCGGAAATGAACACTGAAGCTTTCTTT. This encodes CASSPPEMNTEAFF.

This clonotype was detected many times. The genes are TRBV6-1 and TRBJ2-2; D uncertain. From germline, CDR1 is MNHNS and CDR2 SASEGT. This CDR3 is 12 amino acids long. Trimming removed 10 bases at V and 7 bases at J, with 13 bases between. CDR3 DNA: TGTGCCACCAACCGACCTGACGGGGAGCTGTTTTTT. This translates into CATNRPDGELFF.

This clonotype was seen at least ten times. The chain carries TRBV20-1 and TRBJ2-7; TRBD1 matches at 9 bases. Germline V gene sequence: CDR1 DFQATT, CDR2 SNEGSKA (reference sequence). The ends lost 0 bases at V and 0 bases at J; junction bases unmatched: 3. This CDR3 has 15 amino acids. Here the CDR3 reads CSARDGQGSSYEQYF. The CDR3 DNA is TGCAGTGCTAGAGATGGACAGGGGAGCTCCTACGAGCAGTACTTC.

This clonotype was picked up a small number of times. The chain combines TRBV3-1 with TRBJ2-4, with 13 bases lining up with TRBD2. Per germline, CDR1 LGHDT and CDR2 YNNKEL (reference sequence). V lost 4 bases and J lost 7; bases outside the gene matches: 7. The CDR3 runs to 16 residues. The CDR3 loop reads CASSPQLAGGGNIQYF. The CDR3 DNA follows: TGTGCCAGCAGCCCCCAACTAGCGGGAGGGGGGAACATTCAGTACTTC.

This clonotype showed up many times. The chain couples TRBV6-2 or TRBV6-3 to TRBJ2-3; 9 bases agree with TRBD1. The CDR3 has 16 amino acids. Trimming removed 5 bases from V and 4 bases from J; junction bases left unmatched: 10. Germline-derived CDR1 and CDR2 are MNHEY and SVGEGT. CDR3 nucleotides: TGTGCCAGCAGTCACAGACCGGGACAGGGATCAGATACGCAGTATTTT. Amino acids: CASSHRPGQGSDTQYF.

This clonotype was counted many times. This rearrangement joins TRBV6-2 or TRBV6-3 to TRBJ1-1; no firm D call. CDR3 length equals 11 residues. The V end lost 5 bases, the J end lost 8 bases, and 9 bases lay between the germline ends. The V gene's germline CDR1 is MNHEY and CDR2 SVGEGT. For the CDR3, the DNA is TGTGCCAGCAGTCGTACCCACGAAGCTTTCTTT. Translation: CASSRTHEAFF.

This clonotype was picked up many times. The gene calls are TRBV11-2 and TRBJ1-5; D ambiguous. V lost 1 base and J 3 bases, leaving 7 bases between the germline ends. CDR1 is SGHAT, CDR2 FQNNGV, per germline. There are 14 residues in the CDR3. The CDR3 here is CASSLAMYNQPQHF. CDR3 DNA sequence: TGTGCCAGCAGCTTAGCGATGTACAATCAGCCCCAGCATTTT.

The chain has TRBV12-5 and TRBJ1-1, with D perhaps matching TRBD1 (5 bases). CDR1 and CDR2 from the germline V gene are LGHNT and FRNRAP. Trimming took 3 bases from V and 3 from J, leaving 20 bases between them. This CDR3 is built from 17 residues. Here the CDR3 reads CASGLNLWPREDTEAFF. In DNA form, the CDR3 reads TGTGCTAGTGGTTTAAACCTGTGGCCCAGGGAGGACACTGAAGCTTTCTTT.

A note on this clonotype: A read error may explain this, as a much larger clone is one base away. The CDR3 DNA follows: TGTGCCAGCACCACGGGACGGGTTGGCTACACCTTC. Its translation is CASTTGRVGYTF. The chain recombines TRBV3-1 with TRBJ1-2; perhaps TRBD1 as D (5 bases). Trimming shortened V by 7 bases and J by 7 bases, and 13 bases separated the two germline ends. CDR1 LGHDT and CDR2 YNNKEL come from the germline V gene (reference sequence). The CDR3 length is 12 residues.

This clonotype was counted ten times or more. The chain employs TRBV12-3 or TRBV12-4 and TRBJ2-1; D might be TRBD1 (7 bases). This CDR3 spans 14 amino acids. V was clipped by 6 bases and J by 9 bases, with 18 bases between them. The CDR3 sequence: CASRPQGRQIEQFF. In DNA, the CDR3 is TGTGCCAGCAGACCACAGGGGAGGCAGATTGAGCAGTTCTTC.

Ten or more counts support this clonotype. This chain uses TRBV3-1 with TRBJ2-5, with D perhaps TRBD1 (5 bases). The germline gives CDR1 LGHDT, CDR2 YNNKEL (reference sequence). The ends were cut back, 4 bases at V and 2 bases at J, with 14 bases in the middle. This CDR3 has 15 amino acids. The CDR3 DNA is TGTGCCAGCAGCCGGAGACAGTTACTGCAAGAGACCCAGTACTTC. Its translation is CASSRRQLLQETQYF.

A remark on this clonotype: The junction departs from the called germline gene at one end, perhaps through a read error. The V call is TRBV5-1, the J call TRBJ2-3; 7 bases map to TRBD1. Germline loops: CDR1 SGHRS, CDR2 YFSETQ. This CDR3 has 15 amino acids. CDR3: CASRPPGQSTDTQYF. The CDR3 nucleotides read TGTGCCAGCCGCCCTCCGGGACAGAGCACAGATACGCAGTATTTT.

This clonotype was recorded many times. This chain links TRBV6-2 or TRBV6-3 with TRBJ2-1, with D unclear. CDR3 length: 11 residues. From germline, CDR1 is MNHEY and CDR2 SVGEGT. Trimming stripped 6 bases from V and 7 bases from J, with 7 bases between. The CDR3 DNA follows: TGTGCCAGCAGCTACGGTAATGAGCAGTTCTTC. This encodes CASSYGNEQFF.